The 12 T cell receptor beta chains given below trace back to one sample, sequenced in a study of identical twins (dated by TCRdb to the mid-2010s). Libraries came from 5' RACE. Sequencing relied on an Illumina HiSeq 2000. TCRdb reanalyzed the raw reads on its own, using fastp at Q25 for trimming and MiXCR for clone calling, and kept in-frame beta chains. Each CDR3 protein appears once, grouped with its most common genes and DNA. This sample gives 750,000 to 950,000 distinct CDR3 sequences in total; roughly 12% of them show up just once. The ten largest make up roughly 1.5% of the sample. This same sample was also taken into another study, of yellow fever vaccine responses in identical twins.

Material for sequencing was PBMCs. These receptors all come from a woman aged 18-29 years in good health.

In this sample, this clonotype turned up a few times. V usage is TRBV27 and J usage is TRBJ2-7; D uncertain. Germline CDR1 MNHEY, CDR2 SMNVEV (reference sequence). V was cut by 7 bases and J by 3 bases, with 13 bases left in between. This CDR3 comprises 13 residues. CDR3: CASNLVRFYEQYV. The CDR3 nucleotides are TGTGCCAGCAACCTAGTCAGATTCTACGAGCAGTACGTC.

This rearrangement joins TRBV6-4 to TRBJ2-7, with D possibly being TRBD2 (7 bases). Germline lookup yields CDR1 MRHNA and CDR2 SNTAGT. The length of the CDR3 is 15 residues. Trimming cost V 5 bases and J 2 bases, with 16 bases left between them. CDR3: CASSWDRGGPYEQYV. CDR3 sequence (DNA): TGTGCCAGCAGTTGGGACCGCGGGGGCCCCTACGAGCAGTACGTC.

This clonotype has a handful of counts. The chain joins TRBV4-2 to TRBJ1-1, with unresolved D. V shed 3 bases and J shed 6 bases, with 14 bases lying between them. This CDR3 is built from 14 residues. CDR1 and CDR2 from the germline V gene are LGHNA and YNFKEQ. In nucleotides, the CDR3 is TGTGCCAGCAGCCAGCCTGGTGTCCTTCCTGAAGCTTTCTTT. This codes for CASSQPGVLPEAFF.

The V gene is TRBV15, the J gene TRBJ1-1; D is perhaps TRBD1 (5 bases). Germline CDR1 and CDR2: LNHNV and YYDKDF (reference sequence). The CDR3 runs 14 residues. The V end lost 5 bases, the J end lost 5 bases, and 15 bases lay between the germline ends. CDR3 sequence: CATSGQGRVTEAFF. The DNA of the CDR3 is TGTGCCACCAGCGGTCAGGGTCGGGTTACTGAAGCTTTCTTT.

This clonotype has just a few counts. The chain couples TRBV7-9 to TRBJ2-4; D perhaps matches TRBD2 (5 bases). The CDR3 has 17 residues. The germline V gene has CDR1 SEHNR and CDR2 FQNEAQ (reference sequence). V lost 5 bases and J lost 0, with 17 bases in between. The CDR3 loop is CASSLRGETLAKNIQYF. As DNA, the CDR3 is TGTGCCAGCAGCCTCCGGGGAGAGACCCTAGCCAAAAACATTCAGTACTTC.

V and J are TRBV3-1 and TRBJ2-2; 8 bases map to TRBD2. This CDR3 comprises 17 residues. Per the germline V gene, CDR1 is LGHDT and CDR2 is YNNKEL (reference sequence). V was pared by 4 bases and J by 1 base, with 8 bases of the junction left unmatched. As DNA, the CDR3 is TGTGCCAGCAGCCGACAATTAAGCGGGGGGAACACCGGGGAGCTGTTTTTT. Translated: CASSRQLSGGNTGELFF.

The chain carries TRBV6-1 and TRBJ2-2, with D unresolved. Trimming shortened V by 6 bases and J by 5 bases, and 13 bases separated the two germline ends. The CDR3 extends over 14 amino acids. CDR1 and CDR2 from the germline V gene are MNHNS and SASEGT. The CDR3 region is CASSHTDGTGELFF. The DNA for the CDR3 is TGTGCCAGCAGCCATACAGATGGGACCGGGGAGCTGTTTTTT.

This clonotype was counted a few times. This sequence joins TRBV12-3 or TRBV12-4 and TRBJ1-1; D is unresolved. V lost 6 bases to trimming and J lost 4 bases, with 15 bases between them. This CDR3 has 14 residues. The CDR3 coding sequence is TGTGCCAGCAGCCCTGAAGCCGGGGTCACTGAAGCTTTCTTT. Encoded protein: CASSPEAGVTEAFF.

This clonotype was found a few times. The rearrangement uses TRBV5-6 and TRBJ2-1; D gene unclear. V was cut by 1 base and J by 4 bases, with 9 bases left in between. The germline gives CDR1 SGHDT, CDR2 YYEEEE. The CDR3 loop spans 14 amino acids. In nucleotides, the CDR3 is TGTGCCAGCAGCTTGTTCGCATTATACAATGAGCAGTTCTTC. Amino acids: CASSLFALYNEQFF.

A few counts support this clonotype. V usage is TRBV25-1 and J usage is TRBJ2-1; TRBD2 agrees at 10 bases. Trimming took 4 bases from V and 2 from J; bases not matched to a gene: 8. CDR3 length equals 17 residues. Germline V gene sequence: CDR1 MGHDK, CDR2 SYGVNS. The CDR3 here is CASSASGRAGPYNEQFF. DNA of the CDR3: TGTGCCAGCAGTGCCAGCGGGAGGGCCGGACCCTACAATGAGCAGTTCTTC.

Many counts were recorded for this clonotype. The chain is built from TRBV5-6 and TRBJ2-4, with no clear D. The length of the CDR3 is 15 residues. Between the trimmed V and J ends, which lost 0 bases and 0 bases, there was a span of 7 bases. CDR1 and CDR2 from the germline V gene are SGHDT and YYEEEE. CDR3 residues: CASSLGSLAKNIQYF. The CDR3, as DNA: TGTGCCAGCAGCTTGGGTAGCTTAGCCAAAAACATTCAGTACTTC.

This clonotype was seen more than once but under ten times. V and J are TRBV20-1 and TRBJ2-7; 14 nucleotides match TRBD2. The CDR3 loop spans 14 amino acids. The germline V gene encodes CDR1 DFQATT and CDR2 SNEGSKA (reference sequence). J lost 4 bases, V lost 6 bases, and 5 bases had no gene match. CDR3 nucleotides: TGCAGTGCCCAAAGGACTAGCGGGGGGTACGAGCAGTACTTC. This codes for CSAQRTSGGYEQYF.